This TCR beta chain was sequenced for a study of T cells in Graves' hyperthyroidism and ophthalmopathy. PBMCs were obtained from about 9.9 ml fresh peripheral blood. This CDR3 contains 15 residues. CDR1 is SGHVS, CDR2 FQNEAQ, per germline. V lost 4 bases, J lost 12 bases, and 15 bases stayed unmatched. RNA transcripts yielded amplified TCR beta CDR3 regions. Initially, a first-round RT-PCR of the TCR CDR3 employed the HTBI primer set. From the multiplex PCR reads, TCRdb called clonotypes with MiXCR, one entry per CDR3 protein. The sample has 600,000 to 750,000 distinct CDR3 sequences, roughly a sixth seen once; the top ten hold less than 20%. This clonotype came up a few times.

The chain joins TRBV7-8 to TRBJ2-1; 7 bases map to TRBD1. The TCR originated in a man in his fifties with Graves' hyperthyroidism. Sequencing was done on a sample of blood. The CDR3 DNA sequence: TGTGCCAGCAGCTACGCATTTATTGACAGGGACCTGCAGTTCTTC. Amino acids: CASSYAFIDRDLQFF.